This T cell receptor (beta chain) was identified during a study of cytomegalovirus exposure and HLA in healthy donors. Primers: 60 Vbeta forward and 13 Jbeta reverse. Assay used: immunoSEQ multiplex PCR; TCRdb lists only in-frame clones, some missing. The table shows some 67,000 clones, with 75% to 90% occurring only once. Healthy bone marrow donors supplied every sample. Trimming took 2 bases from V and 7 from J; bases not matched to a gene: 8. Germline-derived CDR1 and CDR2 are SQVTM and ANQGSEA. This CDR3 has 14 amino acids. Study-wide points: The authors enumerated 164 TCR beta chains as linked to cytomegalovirus.

This clone was detected only once. As yet, its antigen is unknown. Material for sequencing was PBMCs. This receptor was obtained from a woman in her twenties or thirties in good health and CMV-seropositive. The chain links TRBV29-1 to TRBJ2-7, with 10 bases lining up with TRBD1. Here the CDR3 DNA reads TGCAGCGTTGAACTAGGACAGGGGGGTCGGGAGCAGTACTTC. Its translation is CSVELGQGGREQYF.